This T cell receptor (beta chain) derives from a study of human T cells and chemical hapten exposure. Study context: The scalp of each patient received a weekly diphenylcyclopropenone dose for the full roughly 25-week study. Across samples, TCR yields varied, mostly owing to small differences in pooled library volumes.

The CDR3 spans 14 residues. Germline lookup yields CDR1 MNHEY and CDR2 SMNVEV (reference sequence). Losses at the gene ends were 10 bases for V and 5 bases for J; bases not matched to a gene: 12. This clonotype was observed a handful of times. Time point meaning: patch test 2, 6 weeks after DPC sensitization. Regarding treatment: therapeutic diphenylcyclopropenone sensitization with weekly scalp DPC. Ahead of applying each patch test, blood was sampled. Using its own MiXCR run on the RACE reads, TCRdb lists one record per CDR3 protein. The sample lists about 350,000 distinct CDR3 sequences, over 6% occurring once.

V usage is TRBV27 and J usage is TRBJ1-1; 8 nucleotides align to TRBD1. The sequence was obtained from a woman between 18 and 30 years old with alopecia areata. Some clones in this sample may be carry-over from other donors' samples. Material: whole blood, obtained in connection with sensitization to the hapten diphenylcyclopropenone (DPC). In DNA form, the CDR3 reads TGTGCCACCCGGCCCGGACAGGGAGGAACTGAAGCTTTCTTT. It is translated as CATRPGQGGTEAFF.